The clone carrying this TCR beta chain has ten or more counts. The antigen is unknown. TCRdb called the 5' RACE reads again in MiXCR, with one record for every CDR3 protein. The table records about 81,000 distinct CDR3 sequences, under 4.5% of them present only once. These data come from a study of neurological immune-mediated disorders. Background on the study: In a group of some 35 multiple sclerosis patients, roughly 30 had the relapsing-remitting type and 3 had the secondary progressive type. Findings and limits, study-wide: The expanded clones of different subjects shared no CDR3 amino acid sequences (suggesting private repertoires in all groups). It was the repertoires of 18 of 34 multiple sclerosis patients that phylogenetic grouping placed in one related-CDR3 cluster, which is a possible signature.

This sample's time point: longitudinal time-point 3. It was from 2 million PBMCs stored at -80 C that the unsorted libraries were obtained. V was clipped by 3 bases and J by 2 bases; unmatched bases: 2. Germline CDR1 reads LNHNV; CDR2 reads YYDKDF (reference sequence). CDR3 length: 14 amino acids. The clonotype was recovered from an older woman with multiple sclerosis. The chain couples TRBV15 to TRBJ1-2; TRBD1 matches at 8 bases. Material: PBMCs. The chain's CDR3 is CATSRDRENYGYTF. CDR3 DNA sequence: TGTGCCACCAGCAGGGACAGGGAGAACTATGGCTACACCTTC.